What follows describes a single T cell receptor (beta chain). Its antigen is unknown. Sequenced by immunoSEQ multiplex PCR; TCRdb stores in-frame clones only, minus some. The repertoire holds tens of thousands of clones, with roughly 80% as singletons. The sample's time point: week 23, last vaccination. The study gave 300 ug of mutant IDH1 20-mer peptide per vaccine dose, with topical imiquimod. In every donor, the tumor was a new WHO grade 3 or 4 IDH1-mutant, ATRX-lost astrocytoma. There are 13 residues in the CDR3. V shed 4 bases and J 5 bases; nucleotides not matched to a gene: 4. Germline V CDR1 and CDR2: GTSNPN, SVGIG (reference sequence). This specimen comes from a study of a mutant IDH1 vaccine in newly diagnosed glioma. The overall study: Vaccine administration was initiated 4-6 weeks following radiotherapy alone, or with temozolomide cycles. The study, taken as a whole, reports: Pseudoprogression seemed unlinked to shifts in top peripheral T cell clonotypes.

This TCR derives from a man aged 50-59 years with glioma. This chain links TRBV30 with TRBJ1-4; 7 nucleotides match TRBD1. This sample comprised PBMCs, obtained from a glioma patient whose treatment included an IDH1 peptide vaccine. For the CDR3, the DNA is TGTGCCTGGAACAGGGGCCGCAATGAAAAACTGTTTTTT. It is translated as CAWNRGRNEKLFF.